This T cell receptor (beta chain) is drawn from a study of T cell repertoires in cytomegalovirus infection. Study at large: CMV epitopes, recently identified HLA-C-restricted and well-studied HLA-B-restricted, were used. An indication of both CMV infection and matching HLA type came from public TCR beta signatures.

With V trimmed by 9 bases and J by 5 bases, 6 bases remained unmatched. In germline, CDR1 is MNHEY, CDR2 SVGAGI. This CDR3 is built from 13 residues. Study-wide results and caveats: Across the ex vivo response, the dominant clonotypes were HLA-C-restricted CMV-specific TCR beta clonotypes. Frequencies of public TCR beta families were cumulated, and this identified carriers of CMV plus the relevant HLA.

TCRdb recomputed calls from the reads with MiXCR, one row per CDR3 protein. The sample includes 650,000 to 900,000 distinct CDR3 sequences, just under 30% seen only once; the top ten take approximately 14%. Concerning this clonotype itself: What it binds is not known.

This rearrangement joins TRBV6-5 to TRBJ2-1, with 8 bases matching TRBD2. The sequenced sample was cultured CD8+ T cells from PBMCs, obtained from culture after CMV antigen stimulation. This sequence originates from a human donor in good health (CMV status not recorded). Some clones in this sample may be carry-over from other donors' samples. Here the CDR3 DNA reads TGTGCCAGTGGGGCGGGGGGCAACAATGAGCAGTTCTTC. Translating gives CASGAGGNNEQFF.